This T cell receptor (beta chain) was observed in a study of T cells in Graves' hyperthyroidism and ophthalmopathy. Hyperthyroidism patients were newly diagnosed, had disease duration under 2 months, and were aged 18 to 65 years. Researchers took RNA transcripts and amplified the TCR beta CDR3 regions from them. The HTBI set primed first-round TCR CDR3 RT-PCR. TCRdb recomputed calls from the multiplex PCR reads with MiXCR, one row per CDR3 protein. The sample yields around 350,000 distinct CDR3 sequences, approximately 19% seen once. Germline CDR1 MNHNS, CDR2 SASEGT. The CDR3 sequence is 15 residues long. V lost 0 bases, J lost 5 bases, and 5 bases stayed unmatched. This clonotype was counted between two and nine times.

The chain recombines TRBV6-1 with TRBJ2-5; TRBD2 agrees at 8 bases. This TCR came from a woman aged 18 to 35 with Graves' hyperthyroidism. Sequenced: blood. The CDR3 sequence: CASSEARGDWETQYF. DNA for the CDR3: TGTGCCAGCAGTGAAGCGCGGGGGGATTGGGAGACCCAGTACTTC.